This T cell receptor beta chain stems from a study of blood T cell repertoires in COVID-19 (dated by TCRdb to 2019 to 2021). With respect to the entire study: Collaborator samples came from the United States, Italy and Spain and covered acute and convalescent phases of COVID-19. The prospective study material was composed of cDNA or gDNA derived from T cells, B-cell-depleted T cells, or PBMCs. Subjects who had been exposed to COVID-19, were actively infected with it, or had recovered from it provided the deeply sampled blood TCRbeta repertoires that made up the dataset. A de-identified subject ID, COVID-19 status, age in years and sex were almost always included in the sample metadata. The repertoires were released in a freely available public database meant as a resource for research on the immune response to SARS-CoV-2. The samples were drawn from two sources: the first 160 participants of the ongoing ImmuneRACE study, and over 1,000 subjects contributed by 6 global collaborators. Where HLA class I and class II types were available, the types were taken from metadata supplied by the sample provider, not from assay-based typing. What the authors observed across the whole study: The quantity of clinical and demographic metadata differed by source and by participant and was supplied without curation.

V is clipped by 3 bases and J by 4 bases, and the sequence between their germline boundaries is 12 bases long. The germline V gene encodes CDR1 KGHSH and CDR2 LQKENI. The CDR3 covers 15 residues, taking in both the cysteine and the phenylalanine. The sequence is cut down to CDR3 DNA, 45 bases in frame from base 1. TCRbeta CDR3 regions were amplified from genomic DNA by means of the immunoSEQ Assay, a bias-controlled multiplex PCR. The original pipeline was this. Within the assay, amplification of reference gene primers was used to estimate how many nucleated cells each sample contained. To quantify the absolute abundance of each unique TCRbeta CDR3 rearrangement, sequence reads were collapsed and filtered. Productive Simpson clonality was computed per sample as the square root of Simpson's diversity index over productive rearrangements. Here the immuneACCESS table is served through TCRdb, limited to in-frame sequences with V and J called. Missing clones are a known gap in these copies; in checked studies unresolved V genes cover under half, and the rest lacks a known reason. V and J calls and clone size follow that table, whereas D and trimming were derived from the DNA. Recorded for this sample are 35,000 to 45,000 clones; approximately 85% of them occurred a single time. Of the sample, 10% to 15% falls within the top ten clones.

As for this clone: Its antigen is not yet known. One base away there is no much larger clone; base qualities are not given.

Collaborating institutions collected whole blood in K2EDTA tubes following their own protocols. For TCRbeta analysis, collaborators shipped samples in one of three forms: frozen whole blood, isolated PBMCs, or DNA extracted from either of those sample types. The clonotype was recovered from a human donor in a cohort sampled during active COVID-19. Sequencing was carried out using peripheral blood. The sequence joins TRBV18 to TRBJ2-2, and perhaps TRBD2 as D gene, on 6 matching bases. The CDR3 loop reads CASSPSGGTTGELFF. Here is the DNA: TGTGCCAGCTCACCCTCCGGGGGTACCACCGGGGAGCTGTTTTTT.